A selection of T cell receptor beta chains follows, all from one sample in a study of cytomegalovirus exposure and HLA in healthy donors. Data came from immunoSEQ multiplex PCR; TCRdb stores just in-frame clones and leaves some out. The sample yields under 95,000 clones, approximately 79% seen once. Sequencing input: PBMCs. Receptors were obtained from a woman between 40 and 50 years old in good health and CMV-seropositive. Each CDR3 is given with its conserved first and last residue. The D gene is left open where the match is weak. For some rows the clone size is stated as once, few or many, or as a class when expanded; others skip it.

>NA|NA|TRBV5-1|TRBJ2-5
CASSFTGIQETQYF
TGCGCCAGCAGCTTTACAGGAATCCAAGAGACCCAGTACTTC
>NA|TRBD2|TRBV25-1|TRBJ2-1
CASSELGLGLAGGEQFF
TGTGCCAGCAGTGAATTAGGCCTTGGGCTAGCGGGGGGAGAGCAGTTCTTC
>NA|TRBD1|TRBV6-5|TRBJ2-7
CASRSTGRSPKYF
TGTGCCAGCAGATCGACAGGGCGCTCTCCTAAGTACTTC
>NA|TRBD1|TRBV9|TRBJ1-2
CASSARPVGQGAYGYTF
TGTGCCAGCAGCGCCCGTCCCGTGGGACAGGGGGCCTATGGCTACACCTTC
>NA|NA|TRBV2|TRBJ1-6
CASSGGTREVISPLHF
TGTGCCAGCAGTGGGGGGACTAGGGAGGTCATCTCACCCCTCCACTTT
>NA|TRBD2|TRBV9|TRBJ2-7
CASSVGDYSYEQYF
TGTGCCAGCAGCGTAGGGGACTACTCCTACGAGCAGTACTTC
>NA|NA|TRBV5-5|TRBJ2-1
CASSSRAYNEQFF
TGTGCCAGCAGCTCGCGTGCCTACAATGAGCAGTTCTTC
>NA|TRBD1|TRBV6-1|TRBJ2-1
CASSELGQPYNEQFF
TGTGCCAGCAGTGAATTGGGACAGCCCTACAATGAGCAGTTCTTC
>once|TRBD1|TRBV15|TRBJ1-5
CATSSRQGRNQPQHF
TGTGCCACCAGCAGCCGACAGGGTCGCAATCAGCCCCAGCATTTT
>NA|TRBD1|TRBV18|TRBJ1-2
CASSPGDRLPGYTF
TGTGCCAGCTCACCAGGGGACAGGCTTCCTGGCTACACCTTC
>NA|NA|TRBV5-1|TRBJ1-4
CASSFSGTTNEKLFF
TGCGCCAGCAGCTTTTCAGGGACAACTAATGAAAAACTGTTTTTT
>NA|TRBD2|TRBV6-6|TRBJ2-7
CASGRDMGGDEQYF
TGTGCCAGCGGGCGGGATATGGGGGGGGACGAGCAGTACTTC
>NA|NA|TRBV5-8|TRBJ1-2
CASSLSFGFYGYTF
TGTGCCAGCAGCTTGAGTTTCGGGTTTTACGGCTACACCTTC
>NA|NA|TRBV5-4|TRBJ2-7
CASSRPGGIYEQYF
TGTGCCAGCAGCCGCCCAGGGGGGATCTACGAGCAGTACTTC
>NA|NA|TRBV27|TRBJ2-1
CASSDRPPGGFDNEQFF
TGTGCCAGCAGTGACAGACCGCCGGGGGGCTTCGACAATGAGCAGTTCTTC
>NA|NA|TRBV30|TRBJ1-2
CAWSTSYGYTF
TGTGCCTGGAGCACCAGTTATGGCTACACCTTC
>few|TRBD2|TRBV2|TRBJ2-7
CASSVGAGGTYEQYF
TGTGCCAGCAGTGTTGGAGCGGGGGGGACATACGAGCAGTACTTC